The 16 T cell receptor beta chains listed next were all sequenced from one sample in a study of shared clonotypes between healthy human individuals. CD8 cells regarded as naive lacked CD45RO, were positively chosen for CCR7, and omitted terminally differentiated effector memory CD45RA+ cells. Profiling relied on immunoSEQ multiplex PCR, and the TCRdb table lists in-frame clones only, not all of them. This table holds millions of clones, about 92% found once. Sequenced: naive CD8+ T cells from PBMCs. Receptor source: a man between 18 and 35 years old in good health. Some clones in this sample may be carry-over from other donors' samples.

V usage is TRBV19 and J usage is TRBJ2-1, with TRBD2 as a possible D gene (6 bases). Trimming took off 8 bases at V and 4 bases at J, with 12 bases between the two ends. This CDR3 has 13 residues. The germline V gene has CDR1 LNHDA and CDR2 SQIVND (reference sequence). The CDR3 protein is CASAGTAYNEQFF. The DNA for the CDR3 is TGTGCCAGTGCCGGGACTGCGTACAATGAGCAGTTCTTC.

The V and J genes are TRBV19 and TRBJ2-7; weak D call: TRBD1 (6 bases). Trimming removed 6 bases from V and 0 bases from J, with 12 bases in between. Per the germline V gene, CDR1 is LNHDA and CDR2 is SQIVND (reference sequence). The CDR3 length is 14 residues. In nucleotides, the CDR3 is TGTGCCAGTAGCCCCGACAGGATCTCCTACGAGCAGTACTTC. This sequence encodes CASSPDRISYEQYF.

The chain employs TRBV27 and TRBJ2-7, with 13 nucleotides matching TRBD2. The ends lost 5 bases at V and 3 bases at J; junction bases unmatched: 7. The CDR3 contains 16 residues. Germline values: CDR1 MNHEY, CDR2 SMNVEV (reference sequence). The CDR3 nucleotides are TGTGCCAGCAGTCGAATAGGGACTAGCGGGGTCTACGAGCAGTACTTC. Translated, it gives CASSRIGTSGVYEQYF.

This chain connects TRBV28 to TRBJ1-3; D is ambiguous. CDR1 and CDR2 (germline): MDHEN, SYDVKM. This CDR3 spans 14 amino acids. V dropped 3 bases and J dropped 4 bases, with 10 bases sitting between them. The CDR3 DNA reads TGTGCCAGCAGTTTTGACGGGCAGGGAAACACCATATATTTT. Protein sequence: CASSFDGQGNTIYF. Together with reference TRBV28 and TRBJ1-3, the CDR3 gives the full variable domain: DVKVTQSSRYLVKRTGEKVFLECVQDMDHENMFWYRQDPGLGLRLIYFSYDVKMKEKGDIPEGYSVSREKKERFSLILESASTNQTSMYLCASSFDGQGNTIYFGEGSWLTVV.

Of note for this clone: The sample holds other DNA sequences that translate to the same CDR3. The chain employs TRBV2 and TRBJ2-3; perhaps D is TRBD1 or TRBD2 (5 bases each). Germline CDR1 is SNHLY and CDR2 is FYNNEI. V was cut by 4 bases and J by 0 bases, with 8 bases left in between. The CDR3 runs to 14 residues. Written as DNA, the CDR3 is TGTGCCAGCAGTGGGGGGTACAGCACAGATACGCAGTATTTT. Translated, it gives CASSGGYSTDTQYF.

V is TRBV7-9 and J is TRBJ2-3; TRBD1 matches at 8 bases. This CDR3 contains 16 residues. CDR1 SEHNR and CDR2 FQNEAQ come from the germline V gene (reference sequence). Trimming took 1 base from V and 4 from J; bases not matched to a gene: 7. The CDR3 is CASSLVGRGRADTQYF. CDR3 DNA sequence: TGTGCCAGCAGCTTAGTTGGCAGGGGGCGGGCAGATACGCAGTATTTT.

This clone occurred a few times. The rearrangement joins TRBV4-1 to TRBJ1-5, with a possible D match to TRBD1 (5 bases). Germline V lookup: CDR1 MGHRA, CDR2 YSYEKL. Trimming pared 0 bases from V and 7 bases from J, leaving 10 bases between. CDR3 length: 14 residues. CDR3 DNA: TGCGCCAGCAGCCAAGAAGGGGTCGCGCAGCCCCAGCATTTT. As protein: CASSQEGVAQPQHF.

A single count supports this clone. V gene TRBV5-6 combines with J gene TRBJ2-7; weak D call: TRBD2 (6 bases). The ends were cut back, 4 bases at V and 2 bases at J, with 16 bases in the middle. The CDR3 loop spans 15 amino acids. Germline CDR1 and CDR2: SGHDT and YYEEEE. The CDR3 sequence is CASSPWFGRPYEQYF. CDR3 nucleotide sequence: TGTGCCAGCAGCCCGTGGTTTGGGAGGCCCTACGAGCAGTACTTC.

V gene TRBV29-1 combines with J gene TRBJ2-1; 7 bases line up with TRBD2. CDR1 and CDR2 (germline): SQVTM, ANQGSEA. The ends lost 0 bases at V and 5 bases at J; junction bases unmatched: 7. The CDR3 runs 15 residues. CDR3 coding DNA: TGCAGCGTTGAAGAAGGCATCCTAGCGGACAATGAGCAGTTCTTC. This codes for CSVEEGILADNEQFF.

On this clone itself: The same CDR3 arises from other DNA sequences in this sample as well. The CDR3 loop reads CASSIVVNQPQHF. For the CDR3, the DNA is TGTGCCAGTAGTATAGTCGTCAATCAGCCCCAGCATTTT. V and J are TRBV19 and TRBJ1-5; D is ambiguous. This CDR3 contains 13 residues. The V gene lost 1 base and the J gene lost 3 bases, with 4 bases spanning the gap. From germline, CDR1 is LNHDA and CDR2 SQIVND (reference sequence).

The chain joins TRBV9 to TRBJ2-7; D might be TRBD2 (6 bases). This CDR3 is built from 15 residues. CDR1 and CDR2 (germline): SGDLS, YYNGEE. Trimming took 3 bases from V and 3 from J, leaving 16 bases between them. Here the CDR3 reads CASSATGGVLYEQYF. The CDR3 nucleotides are TGTGCCAGCAGCGCTACCGGGGGAGTCCTCTACGAGCAGTACTTC.

On this clone itself: Other DNA sequences from this sample encode an identical CDR3 as well. DNA for the CDR3: TGTGCCAGCAGTTTGGACAGGGGATCCTACGAGCAGTACTTC. Amino acid sequence: CASSLDRGSYEQYF. The chain has TRBV27 and TRBJ2-7; the match to TRBD1 covers 9 bases. V shed 3 bases, J shed 1 base, and the junction held 1 base outside the gene matches. The germline V gene encodes CDR1 MNHEY and CDR2 SMNVEV (reference sequence). This CDR3 contains 14 residues.

The chain combines TRBV10-3 with TRBJ2-5; TRBD1 is a possible D gene (6 bases). The CDR3 consists of 15 residues. Germline CDR1 and CDR2: ENHRY and SYGVKD. V was shortened by 2 bases and J by 5 bases, with 15 bases between the two germline ends. CDR3 DNA: TGTGCCATCAGTGAGCCCGCGGGCAGGGGCGAGACCCAGTACTTC. Translating gives CAISEPAGRGETQYF.

This chain uses TRBV28 with TRBJ2-4, with 7 bases fitting TRBD1. The V gene's germline CDR1 is MDHEN and CDR2 SYDVKM. The CDR3 is 16 residues long. Trimming removed 4 bases from V and 0 bases from J; junction bases left unmatched: 6. CDR3 amino acids: CASSSPTGLAKNIQYF. As DNA, the CDR3 is TGTGCCAGCAGTTCCCCGACAGGGTTAGCCAAAAACATTCAGTACTTC.

In DNA form, the CDR3 reads TGTGCCAGTAGTGGGACAGGTTGGGAGACCCAGTACTTC. It specifies CASSGTGWETQYF. The chain links TRBV19 to TRBJ2-5; TRBD1 agrees at 8 bases. This CDR3 is built from 13 residues. Germline lookup yields CDR1 LNHDA and CDR2 SQIVND (reference sequence). V shed 5 bases and J 5 bases; nucleotides not matched to a gene: 4.

This rearrangement joins TRBV15 to TRBJ2-3; the D gene is possibly TRBD2 (6 bases). V shed 0 bases and J shed 4 bases, with 17 bases lying between them. CDR1 is LNHNV, CDR2 YYDKDF, per germline (reference sequence). This CDR3 contains 17 residues. The CDR3 protein is CATSRDLLAGFSDTQYF. CDR3 bases: TGTGCCACCAGCAGAGATCTCCTGGCGGGGTTCTCAGATACGCAGTATTTT.